This T cell receptor (beta chain) originates from a study of T cells after yellow fever vaccination. Study context: The SMART-Seq v4 Ultra Low Input method served to prepare the low-cell-number fractions.

Template switching with 5'RACE generated the TCR cDNA and added a universal primer site and UMIs. One entry per CDR3 protein, called by TCRdb with MiXCR from the 5' RACE reads. The sample has 350,000 to 550,000 distinct CDR3 sequences, about 19% seen once. The CDR3 extends over 15 amino acids. The J segment lost 3 bases and the V segment lost 5 bases, leaving 10 bases of the junction unmatched. CDR1 is DFQATT, CDR2 SNEGSKA, per germline (reference sequence). This clonotype was seen a handful of times. The V and J genes are TRBV20-1 and TRBJ2-3; 8 nucleotides align to TRBD2. This TCR was sampled from a young man who received the YFV17D yellow fever vaccine. The sample here was PBMCs, taken before the yellow fever booster vaccination. CDR3 bases: TGCAGTGCTGACAAAGCGGGGGCAGGGACAGATACGCAGTATTTT. It codes for CSADKAGAGTDTQYF.